This T cell receptor beta chain originates from a study of human T cells and chemical hapten exposure. This clonotype was observed a few times. In TCRdb, the 5' RACE reads were re-called with MiXCR into one record per CDR3 protein. This table has tens of thousands of distinct CDR3 sequences, 6% to 8.5% appearing once. CDR3 length: 14 residues. V was trimmed by 3 bases and J by 3 bases, leaving 12 bases between them. CDR1 is DFQATT, CDR2 SNEGSKA, per germline (reference sequence). RNA extraction used unfractionated whole blood as the source of total RNA. This TCR was recovered from a male donor in good health. V and J are TRBV20-1 and TRBJ1-3; D gene ambiguous. CDR3 nucleotides: TGCAGTGCTAGTGACGCGGCTGGTGGAAACACCATATATTTT. Translated, it gives CSASDAAGGNTIYF.